The TCR beta chain under discussion was sequenced for a study of T cell changes during pregnancy in multiple sclerosis. The CDR3 covers 14 residues. Per the germline V gene, CDR1 is SGDLS and CDR2 is YYNGEE. V shed 4 bases and J 6 bases; nucleotides not matched to a gene: 4. Here immunoSEQ multiplex PCR was the method, and the copy in TCRdb shows in-frame clones only, minus some. The table has 69,000 or so clones, roughly nine tenths seen once. J is TRBJ2-2 and V is TRBV9; TRBD1 matches at 9 bases. The TCR comes from a female donor in good health, enrolled as a control in a pregnancy study. Sequencing used CD4+ T cells from peripheral blood mononuclear cells, obtained in the third trimester of pregnancy. CDR3 loop: CASSHRQGAGELFF. The CDR3 region has the DNA TGTGCCAGCAGCCACAGACAGGGGGCCGGGGAGCTGTTTTTT.